One and the same sample provided the 25 T cell receptor beta chains below, sequenced in a study of technical replicates of blood from several donors. Sequenced by immunoSEQ multiplex PCR; TCRdb stores in-frame clones only, minus some. Found here are tens of thousands of clones, roughly 98% of them singletons; the top ten hold approximately 0.17%. Sequenced: T cells isolated from PBMCs. All receptors derive from a human donor in good health.

J is TRBJ1-4 and V is TRBV18; D is possibly TRBD1 (5 bases). Trimming took off 3 bases at V and 6 bases at J, with 14 bases between the two ends. Germline CDR1 and CDR2: KGHSH and LQKENI. The CDR3 extends over 15 amino acids. CDR3 nucleotide sequence: TGTGCCAGCTCACCCTTAGGACACGGTGATGAAAAACTGTTTTTT. Amino acid sequence: CASSPLGHGDEKLFF.

In DNA form, the CDR3 reads TGTGCCAGCAGTTTAGCTAAGGCTAGCGGCACAGATACGCAGTATTTT. It is translated as CASSLAKASGTDTQYF. V gene TRBV28 combines with J gene TRBJ2-3, with a weak D call TRBD2 (6 bases). The germline gives CDR1 MDHEN, CDR2 SYDVKM. This CDR3 is built from 16 residues. Between the trimmed V and J ends, which lost 2 bases and 1 base, there was a span of 13 bases.

This clone was recorded once. This chain connects TRBV6-5 to TRBJ1-1; TRBD1 agrees at 7 bases. V gave up 0 bases and J gave up 1 base; unmatched junction bases: 2. Per the germline V gene, CDR1 is MNHEY and CDR2 is SVGAGI. The CDR3 length is 15 residues. This chain's CDR3 is CASSYSDRTNTEAFF. The CDR3 DNA follows: TGTGCCAGCAGTTACTCGGACAGGACGAACACTGAAGCTTTCTTT.

This clone was detected only a few times. The chain uses TRBV18 and TRBJ1-3, with 12 bases fitting TRBD1. After removal of 0 bases from V and 2 bases from J, the junction contained 5 bases not matched to a gene. CDR3 length: 18 amino acids. CDR1 is KGHSH and CDR2 is LQKENI in the germline V gene. CDR3 region: CASSPPGQGAETGNTIYF. CDR3 DNA sequence: TGTGCCAGCTCACCACCGGGACAGGGGGCTGAAACTGGAAACACCATATATTTT.

The rearrangement joins TRBV11-2 to TRBJ2-2; the D is unclear. This CDR3 is 14 amino acids long. The V end was cut by 1 base, the J end by 6 bases, with 9 bases between. Germline CDR1 is SGHAT and CDR2 is FQNNGV. This chain's CDR3 is CASSLVDTSGELFF. For the CDR3, the DNA is TGTGCCAGCAGCTTAGTTGACACCTCCGGGGAGCTGTTTTTT. The full variable domain, its missing parts supplied by reference TRBV11-2 and TRBJ2-2, is EAGVAQSPRYKIIEKRQSVAFWCNPISGHATLYWYQQILGQGPKLLIQFQNNGVVDDSQLPKDRFSAERLKGVDSTLKIQPAKLEDSAVYLCASSLVDTSGELFFGEGSRLTVL.

This rearrangement joins TRBV27 to TRBJ2-4, with D uncertain. Germline-derived CDR1 and CDR2 are MNHEY and SMNVEV (reference sequence). This CDR3 contains 15 residues. V dropped 0 bases and J dropped 1 base, with 7 bases sitting between them. Written as DNA, the CDR3 is TGTGCCAGCAGTTTATCAATCAGGGCCAAAAACATTCAGTACTTC. Its translation: CASSLSIRAKNIQYF.

V usage is TRBV5-6 and J usage is TRBJ1-1, with 10 bases identical to TRBD1. Germline CDR1 is SGHDT and CDR2 is YYEEEE. V was pared by 4 bases and J by 3 bases, with 6 bases of the junction left unmatched. The CDR3 has 15 amino acids. CDR3 in DNA: TGTGCCAGCAGCCCCACCGGGACAGGGGACACTGAAGCTTTCTTT. It encodes CASSPTGTGDTEAFF.

The genes are TRBV5-1 and TRBJ1-2, with TRBD1 matching over 8 bases. This CDR3 spans 17 amino acids. J lost 0 bases, V lost 1 base, and 8 bases had no gene match. Germline V gene sequence: CDR1 SGHRS, CDR2 YFSETQ. The CDR3 nucleotides read TGCGCCAGCAGCTTGAGGGTACCGGGACAGGCTAACTATGGCTACACCTTC. This codes for CASSLRVPGQANYGYTF.

The rearrangement links TRBV2 to TRBJ1-1, with TRBD1 identical over 8 bases. The CDR3 covers 13 residues. The ends lost 7 bases at V and 4 bases at J; junction bases unmatched: 5. CDR1 SNHLY and CDR2 FYNNEI come from the germline V gene. The CDR3 here is CASIKTGVTEAFF. CDR3 in DNA: TGTGCCAGCATTAAGACAGGGGTCACTGAAGCTTTCTTT.

The gene calls are TRBV29-1 and TRBJ2-3, with 8 bases that match TRBD2. The CDR3 covers 13 residues. V dropped 5 bases and J dropped 1; count of bases not matched to a gene: 2. CDR1 and CDR2 from the germline V gene are SQVTM and ANQGSEA. CDR3 in amino acids: CSVKAGGTDTQYF. In DNA form, the CDR3 reads TGCAGCGTTAAAGCGGGGGGCACAGATACGCAGTATTTT.

The chain recombines TRBV6-1 with TRBJ2-7; tentative D call: TRBD1 (5 bases). CDR1 MNHNS and CDR2 SASEGT come from the germline V gene. Between the trimmed V and J ends, which lost 6 bases and 3 bases, there was a span of 12 bases. The length of the CDR3 is 13 residues. CDR3 sequence: CASRSRAFYEQYF. For the CDR3, the DNA is TGTGCCAGCAGGTCCAGGGCTTTCTACGAGCAGTACTTC.

CDR3 loop: CASSPRSGSGGTDTQYF. The CDR3 DNA reads TGTGCCAGCAGTCCGCGTTCTGGGAGTGGGGGCACAGATACGCAGTATTTT. J is TRBJ2-3 and V is TRBV27; tentative D call: TRBD2 (5 bases). Germline values: CDR1 MNHEY, CDR2 SMNVEV (reference sequence). The V gene lost 5 bases and the J gene lost 1 base, with 19 bases spanning the gap. The CDR3 length is 17 residues.

This rearrangement joins TRBV6-1 to TRBJ1-1; no definite D call. The V end was cut by 3 bases, the J end by 5 bases, with 4 bases between. This CDR3 is built from 11 residues. Germline-derived CDR1 and CDR2 are MNHNS and SASEGT. CDR3 in amino acids: CASSERTEAFF. CDR3 in DNA: TGTGCCAGCAGTGAGAGGACTGAAGCTTTCTTT.

The CDR3 region has the DNA TGTGCCAGCAGCTTTCTTGGGGCTCTGGGGGGCTACACCTTC. This encodes CASSFLGALGGYTF. The chain has TRBV7-9 and TRBJ1-2, with a weak D call TRBD1 (5 bases). The V end was cut by 3 bases, the J end by 8 bases, with 16 bases between. Germline V gene sequence: CDR1 SEHNR, CDR2 FQNEAQ (reference sequence). The CDR3 runs to 14 residues.

This rearrangement joins TRBV4-1 to TRBJ2-7; TRBD1 might be the D (5 bases). V was clipped by 3 bases and J by 2 bases, with 8 bases between them. The CDR3 loop spans 13 amino acids. CDR1 is MGHRA and CDR2 is YSYEKL in the germline V gene. The CDR3 sequence is CASSQGPTYEQYF. In nucleotides, the CDR3 is TGCGCCAGCAGCCAGGGGCCGACCTACGAGCAGTACTTC.

In DNA, the CDR3 is TGTGCCACGTCTTCTAGCGGGAAATCGGGCTACGAGCAGTACTTC. This gives the protein CATSSSGKSGYEQYF. The genes are TRBV28 and TRBJ2-7; 9 bases line up with TRBD2. The CDR3 is 15 amino acids. V was clipped by 10 bases and J by 3 bases; unmatched bases: 13. CDR1 is MDHEN, CDR2 SYDVKM, per germline.

The chain employs TRBV7-9 and TRBJ2-7, with D hard to call. CDR1 SEHNR and CDR2 FQNEAQ come from the germline V gene (reference sequence). The CDR3 is made up of 12 amino acids. Trimming took 5 bases from V and 3 from J, leaving 8 bases between them. CDR3 protein: CASSPSNYEQYF. CDR3 DNA: TGTGCCAGCAGCCCATCCAACTACGAGCAGTACTTC.

V and J are TRBV5-1 and TRBJ2-3, with 9 bases identical to TRBD2. This CDR3 comprises 14 residues. Trimming cost V 4 bases and J 4 bases; bases outside gene matches: 4. Looked up from germline, CDR1 is SGHRS and CDR2 is YFSETQ. The CDR3 coding sequence is TGCGCCAGCAGCGCGGGACTAGCAGCAGATACGCAGTATTTT. It encodes CASSAGLAADTQYF.

The chain recombines TRBV6-5 with TRBJ1-1, with a weak D call TRBD1 (5 bases). Germline V lookup: CDR1 MNHEY, CDR2 SVGAGI. The CDR3 runs 15 residues. Trimming removed 4 bases from V and 1 base from J, with 13 bases in between. Here the CDR3 DNA reads TGTGCCAGCAGTTTGTCGGAGGGGAAGAACACTGAAGCTTTCTTT. Protein sequence: CASSLSEGKNTEAFF.

The genes are TRBV7-8 and TRBJ2-7, with 8 bases lining up with TRBD1. V dropped 0 bases and J dropped 3; count of bases not matched to a gene: 4. Germline CDR1 is SGHVS and CDR2 is FQNEAQ. The CDR3 sequence is 15 residues long. CDR3 nucleotides: TGTGCCAGCAGCTTAGCGGACAGGGCAGGCTACGAGCAGTACTTC. The encoded protein is CASSLADRAGYEQYF.

The V call is TRBV5-4, the J call TRBJ2-2; weak D call: TRBD2 (5 bases). Germline V gene sequence: CDR1 SGHNT, CDR2 YYREEE (reference sequence). The V end lost 4 bases, the J end lost 1 base, and 11 bases lay between the germline ends. The length of the CDR3 is 15 residues. The chain's CDR3 is CASSPGSVNTGELFF. The CDR3 coding sequence is TGTGCCAGCAGCCCGGGGTCCGTGAACACCGGGGAGCTGTTTTTT.

Only one count was recorded for this clone. The V call is TRBV5-6, the J call TRBJ2-2; 8 nucleotides agree with TRBD2. In germline, CDR1 is SGHDT, CDR2 YYEEEE. The CDR3 extends over 17 amino acids. J was trimmed by 1 base and V by 2 bases; bases with no gene match: 7. The CDR3 DNA follows: TGTGCCAGCAGCTTAAGATATACTAGCGGGAACACCGGGGAGCTGTTTTTT. This codes for CASSLRYTSGNTGELFF. Looking up the rest from reference TRBV5-6 and TRBJ2-2 gives the full variable domain: DAGVTQSPTHLIKTRGQQVTLRCSPKSGHDTVSWYQQALGQGPQFIFQYYEEEERQRGNFPDRFSGHQFPNYSSELNVNALLLGDSALYLCASSLRYTSGNTGELFFGEGSRLTVL.

The chain is built from TRBV29-1 and TRBJ1-1; possible D gene TRBD1, 6 bases. The germline V and J ends were trimmed by 2 bases and 4 bases, with 11 bases remaining between them. The CDR3 is made up of 13 amino acids. Germline assignment: CDR1 SQVTM and CDR2 ANQGSEA. The CDR3 DNA sequence: TGCAGCGTTGAATTGCTCAGGGGCACTGAAGCTTTCTTT. It encodes CSVELLRGTEAFF.

The chain links TRBV2 to TRBJ2-3; weak D call: TRBD2 (6 bases). CDR3 length: 13 amino acids. CDR1 is SNHLY, CDR2 FYNNEI, per germline. CDR3 in DNA: TGTGTCATGGATGGGACTCGCACAGATACGCAGTATTTT. The encoded protein is CVMDGTRTDTQYF.

The rearrangement joins TRBV2 to TRBJ1-3; D is uncertain. CDR3 length equals 13 residues. Germline V lookup: CDR1 SNHLY, CDR2 FYNNEI. Trimming took off 10 bases at V and 0 bases at J, with 10 bases between the two ends. CDR3 amino acids: CATRSSSGNTIYF. The CDR3 nucleotides read TGTGCCACTAGGAGTTCCTCTGGAAACACCATATATTTT. The complete variable domain, with remaining parts taken from reference TRBV2 and TRBJ1-3, reads EPEVTQTPSHQVTQMGQEVILRCVPISNHLYFYWYRQILGQKVEFLVSFYNNEISEKSEIFDDQFSVERPDGSNFTLKIRSTKLEDSAMYFCATRSSSGNTIYFGEGSWLTVV.